This passage covers 25 T cell receptor beta chains from one sample sequenced in a study of OX40 agonist ivuxolimab in advanced cancers. Sequenced by immunoSEQ multiplex PCR; TCRdb stores in-frame clones only, minus some. The sample shows roughly 120,000 clones, about 90% of them seen only once. The material was CD4+ or CD8+ T cells sorted from blood, obtained in a trial of the OX40 agonist ivuxolimab. These receptors all come from an adult with an advanced solid tumor such as melanoma, head and neck, liver or kidney cancer.

V gene TRBV25-1 combines with J gene TRBJ1-4, with 8 bases lining up with TRBD1. The V gene's germline CDR1 is MGHDK and CDR2 SYGVNS. V gave up 8 bases and J gave up 8 bases; unmatched junction bases: 10. This CDR3 is 14 amino acids long. CDR3 bases: TGTGCCAGCGGGGGAACAGGGGGATCCGAAAAACTGTTTTTT. It specifies CASGGTGGSEKLFF.

The chain recombines TRBV11-2 with TRBJ2-1; D assignment may be TRBD1 or TRBD2 (6 bases each). CDR3 length equals 17 residues. Deletions cut 5 bases from V and 3 bases from J, with 20 bases between. Germline assignment: CDR1 SGHAT and CDR2 FQNNGV. The CDR3 DNA sequence: TGTGCCAGCAGCCGGGGGCGGGAAAGTAGCGGCTACAATGAGCAGTTCTTC. The encoded protein is CASSRGRESSGYNEQFF. Combining the CDR3 with reference TRBV11-2 and TRBJ2-1 gives the whole variable domain EAGVAQSPRYKIIEKRQSVAFWCNPISGHATLYWYQQILGQGPKLLIQFQNNGVVDDSQLPKDRFSAERLKGVDSTLKIQPAKLEDSAVYLCASSRGRESSGYNEQFFGPGTRLTVL.

A single count supports this clone. The rearrangement joins TRBV6-1 to TRBJ1-5; no reliable D call. The CDR3 covers 14 residues. Trimming took 2 bases from V and 4 from J, leaving 9 bases between them. The V gene's germline CDR1 is MNHNS and CDR2 SASEGT. CDR3 loop: CASSESPGNQPQHF. The CDR3 bases are TGTGCCAGCAGTGAAAGTCCGGGGAATCAGCCCCAGCATTTT.

The V and J genes are TRBV19 and TRBJ2-7; D is undetermined. The V gene lost 7 bases and the J gene lost 1 base, with 11 bases spanning the gap. This CDR3 region has 13 residues. Germline loops: CDR1 LNHDA, CDR2 SQIVND (reference sequence). In DNA form, the CDR3 reads TGTGCCAGTAAAGGGTTCCAGTCCTACGAGCAGTACTTC. Its translation: CASKGFQSYEQYF.

The gene calls are TRBV7-8 and TRBJ2-1; 8 nucleotides match TRBD2. The germline V gene has CDR1 SGHVS and CDR2 FQNEAQ. The V segment lost 5 bases and the J segment 15 bases; nucleotides outside the gene matches: 15. CDR3 length equals 14 residues. In nucleotides, the CDR3 is TGTGCCAGCAGCCCCAGGGTCCAGCGGGAGTTTCTGTTCTTC. Protein product: CASSPRVQREFLFF.

This chain connects TRBV7-2 to TRBJ1-4; 7 positions match TRBD1. CDR1 is SGHTA, CDR2 FQGNSA, per germline. Trimming cost V 1 base and J 3 bases; bases outside gene matches: 5. The CDR3 extends over 16 amino acids. The CDR3 nucleotides are TGTGCCAGCAGCTTAGTCCCGGGACAGTCTAATGAAAAACTGTTTTTT. This translates into CASSLVPGQSNEKLFF.

The rearrangement joins TRBV5-8 to TRBJ1-5, with 9 bases identical to TRBD1. This CDR3 has 15 residues. Germline V gene sequence: CDR1 SGHTS, CDR2 YDEGEE. J gave up 7 bases and V 4 bases, and 9 bases lay outside the gene matches. CDR3 region: CASSPGTGKEQPQHF. CDR3 sequence (DNA): TGTGCCAGCAGCCCCGGGACAGGGAAGGAACAGCCCCAGCATTTT.

V and J are TRBV19 and TRBJ2-3; 8 positions match TRBD1. The CDR3 is made up of 16 amino acids. The ends lost 6 bases at V and 3 bases at J; junction bases unmatched: 11. CDR1 and CDR2 from the germline V gene are LNHDA and SQIVND (reference sequence). The CDR3 region is CASRSPRTGITDTQYF. CDR3 coding DNA: TGTGCCAGTAGGTCTCCCAGGACAGGGATTACAGATACGCAGTATTTT.

V usage is TRBV5-1 and J usage is TRBJ2-5, with 11 positions matching TRBD1. Germline CDR1 and CDR2: SGHRS and YFSETQ. The ends lost 4 bases at V and 4 bases at J; junction bases unmatched: 3. This CDR3 has 14 amino acids. CDR3 nucleotide sequence: TGCGCCAGCAGCGGGGGACAGGGGGGAGAGACCCAGTACTTC. Translation gives CASSGGQGGETQYF.

The chain is built from TRBV19 and TRBJ1-5; no clear D. The length of the CDR3 is 14 residues. Germline values: CDR1 LNHDA, CDR2 SQIVND (reference sequence). V was trimmed by 9 bases and J by 0 bases, leaving 12 bases between them. The CDR3 DNA is TGTGCCAGAGCCGGGGTATATAGCAATCAGCCCCAGCATTTT. Protein: CARAGVYSNQPQHF.

This clone was seen a single time. The V gene is TRBV11-2, the J gene TRBJ2-1; D might be TRBD2 (5 bases). V was pared by 2 bases and J by 7 bases, with 12 bases between. The CDR3 is 14 amino acids. Germline-derived CDR1 and CDR2 are SGHAT and FQNNGV. In DNA, the CDR3 is TGTGCCAGCAGCTTACCGCACGGGGATAATGAGCAGTTCTTC. Its protein is CASSLPHGDNEQFF.

The sample holds a few counts of this clone. V is TRBV6-5 and J is TRBJ1-3; D possibly corresponds to TRBD1 (6 bases). Germline loops: CDR1 MNHEY, CDR2 SVGAGI. V gave up 6 bases and J gave up 4 bases, with 16 bases separating them. This CDR3 is built from 15 residues. The CDR3 sequence is CASSSPGGAGNTIYF. DNA for the CDR3: TGTGCCAGCAGCTCTCCTGGGGGGGCCGGAAACACCATATATTTT.

The rearrangement links TRBV28 to TRBJ1-5; no clear D gene. The CDR3 sequence is 14 residues long. CDR1 is MDHEN, CDR2 SYDVKM, per germline. The germline V and J ends were trimmed by 4 bases and 7 bases, with 14 bases remaining between them. CDR3: CASSSTAARQPQHF. As DNA, the CDR3 is TGTGCCAGCAGTTCAACGGCGGCAAGGCAGCCCCAGCATTTT.

V and J are TRBV7-8 and TRBJ2-5; D perhaps matches TRBD2 (6 bases). The CDR3 contains 14 residues. Germline assignment: CDR1 SGHVS and CDR2 FQNEAQ. V was cut by 0 bases and J by 5 bases, with 10 bases left in between. CDR3 sequence reads: CASSLAWGVETQYF. CDR3 DNA sequence: TGTGCCAGCAGCTTAGCGTGGGGGGTGGAGACCCAGTACTTC.

The chain carries TRBV4-1 and TRBJ2-2; D is uncertain. Trimming stripped 1 base from V and 0 bases from J, with 12 bases between. The CDR3 has 17 amino acids. In germline, CDR1 is MGHRA, CDR2 YSYEKL. The CDR3 DNA follows: TGCGCCAGCAGCCAAGGGGATCAGACAACGAACACCGGGGAGCTGTTTTTT. It translates to CASSQGDQTTNTGELFF.

The gene calls are TRBV9 and TRBJ2-1, with TRBD2 as a possible D gene (5 bases). The germline gives CDR1 SGDLS, CDR2 YYNGEE. The CDR3 totals 15 residues. V gave up 0 bases and J gave up 4 bases, with 11 bases separating them. DNA of the CDR3: TGTGCCAGCAGCGTAGGGGGAGCGGATTACAATGAGCAGTTCTTC. It codes for CASSVGGADYNEQFF.

This clone came up a few times. The rearrangement joins TRBV6-1 to TRBJ2-7; 10 positions agree with TRBD2. This CDR3 is built from 17 residues. Losses at the gene ends were 4 bases for V and 1 base for J; bases not matched to a gene: 10. CDR1 is MNHNS and CDR2 is SASEGT in the germline V gene. The CDR3 coding sequence is TGTGCCAGCAGTGCCAATTTAGCGGGAGGCCGGTCCTACGAGCAGTACTTC. It translates to CASSANLAGGRSYEQYF.

The chain joins TRBV28 to TRBJ2-7, with TRBD2 matching 8 bases. Germline-derived CDR1 and CDR2 are MDHEN and SYDVKM. V lost 5 bases, J lost 2 bases, and 11 bases stayed unmatched. The CDR3 runs 16 residues. CDR3 loop: CASSGGKAGAPYEQYF. As DNA, the CDR3 is TGTGCCAGCAGTGGGGGAAAAGCGGGGGCGCCCTACGAGCAGTACTTC.

The V call is TRBV28, the J call TRBJ2-7, with 8 bases that match TRBD2. Unmatched junction bases numbered 5, after V lost 7 bases and J lost 0 bases. Germline CDR1 reads MDHEN; CDR2 reads SYDVKM. The CDR3 contains 14 residues. CDR3 DNA: TGTGCCAGCACTCTAGCGGGTCTCTCCTACGAGCAGTACTTC. This sequence encodes CASTLAGLSYEQYF.

The CDR3 reads CASSSLGLAGADTDTQYF. CDR3 in DNA: TGTGCCAGCAGTTCCCTCGGACTAGCGGGAGCCGACACAGATACGCAGTATTTT. J is TRBJ2-3 and V is TRBV28; 13 bases match TRBD2. Germline CDR1 reads MDHEN; CDR2 reads SYDVKM. There are 18 residues in the CDR3. J gave up 2 bases and V 4 bases, and 9 bases lay outside the gene matches.

This clone is a singleton in its sample. This chain uses TRBV19 with TRBJ1-1; 9 bases line up with TRBD1. The CDR3 has 14 amino acids. Germline loops: CDR1 LNHDA, CDR2 SQIVND (reference sequence). V trimming: 3 bases; J trimming: 3 bases; junction bases outside the gene matches: 2. The CDR3 DNA reads TGTGCCAGTAGTATGCGGACAGGGGACACTGAAGCTTTCTTT. Encoded protein: CASSMRTGDTEAFF. Complete variable domain (other parts from reference TRBV19 and TRBJ1-1): DGGITQSPKYLFRKEGQNVTLSCEQNLNHDAMYWYRQDPGQGLRLIYYSQIVNDFQKGDIAEGYSVSREKKESFPLTVTSAQKNPTAFYLCASSMRTGDTEAFFGQGTRLTVV.

The J gene is TRBJ2-5, the V gene TRBV7-9, with D unresolved. The CDR3 consists of 13 residues. With 3 bases removed from V and 5 bases from J, the gap between germline ends came to 10 bases. Germline CDR1 SEHNR, CDR2 FQNEAQ (reference sequence). The CDR3 DNA is TGTGCCAGCAGCTTTCTTGCCCCCGAGACCCAGTACTTC. As protein: CASSFLAPETQYF.

The chain uses TRBV29-1 and TRBJ2-7; D possibly matches TRBD1 or TRBD2 (6 bases each). The CDR3 contains 17 residues. Germline CDR1 and CDR2: SQVTM and ANQGSEA. V was clipped by 3 bases and J by 0 bases, with 21 bases between them. CDR3: CSVDGGRIAESSYEQYF. For the CDR3, the DNA is TGCAGCGTTGATGGGGGGCGTATAGCGGAGAGCTCCTACGAGCAGTACTTC.

The chain carries TRBV19 and TRBJ1-3; the D gene is possibly TRBD1 (5 bases). CDR3 length equals 17 residues. Deletions cut 6 bases from V and 0 bases from J, with 18 bases between. Germline values: CDR1 LNHDA, CDR2 SQIVND (reference sequence). CDR3 region: CASSRTSGLNSGNTIYF. CDR3 DNA sequence: TGTGCCAGTAGCCGAACCTCGGGACTGAACTCTGGAAACACCATATATTTT.

The chain recombines TRBV2 with TRBJ2-4; D not resolved. The CDR3 is 15 amino acids. Germline lookup yields CDR1 SNHLY and CDR2 FYNNEI. V lost 2 bases and J lost 5, with 13 bases in between. CDR3 residues: CASSERFFSENIQYF. The CDR3 nucleotides read TGTGCCAGCAGTGAAAGGTTCTTTTCGGAAAACATTCAGTACTTC.